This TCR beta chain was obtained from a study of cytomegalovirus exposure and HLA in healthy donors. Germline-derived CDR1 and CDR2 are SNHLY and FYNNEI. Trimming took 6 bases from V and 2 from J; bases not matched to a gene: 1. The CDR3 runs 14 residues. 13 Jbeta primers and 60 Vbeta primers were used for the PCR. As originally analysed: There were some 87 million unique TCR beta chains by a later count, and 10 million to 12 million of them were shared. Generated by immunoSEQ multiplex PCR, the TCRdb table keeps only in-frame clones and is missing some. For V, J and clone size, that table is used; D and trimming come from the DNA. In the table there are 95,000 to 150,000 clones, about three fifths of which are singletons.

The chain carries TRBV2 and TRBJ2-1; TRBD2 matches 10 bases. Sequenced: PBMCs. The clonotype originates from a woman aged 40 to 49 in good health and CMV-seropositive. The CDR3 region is CASSGTSAYNEQFF. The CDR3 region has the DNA TGTGCCAGCAGCGGGACTAGCGCCTACAATGAGCAGTTCTTC.